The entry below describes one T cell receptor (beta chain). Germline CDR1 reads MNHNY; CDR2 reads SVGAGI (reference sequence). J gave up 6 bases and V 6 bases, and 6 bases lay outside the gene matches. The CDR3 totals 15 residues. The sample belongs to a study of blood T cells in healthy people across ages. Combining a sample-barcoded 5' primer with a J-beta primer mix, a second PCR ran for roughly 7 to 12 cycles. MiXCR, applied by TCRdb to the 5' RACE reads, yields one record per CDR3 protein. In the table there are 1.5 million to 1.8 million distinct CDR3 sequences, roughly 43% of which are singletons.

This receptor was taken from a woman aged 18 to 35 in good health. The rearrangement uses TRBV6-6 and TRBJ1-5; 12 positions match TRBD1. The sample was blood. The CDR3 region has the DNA TGTGCCAGCAGCCACTGGGACAGGGGGCTTCAGCCCCAGCATTTT. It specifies CASSHWDRGLQPQHF.